Listed below are T cell receptor beta chains from one sample, sequenced in a study of cytotoxic CD8 clonotypes in ibrutinib-treated CLL. Produced via immunoSEQ multiplex PCR; TCRdb's table is partial and in-frame only. The table has 50,000 to 65,000 clones, 71% seen once. The source material was PBMCs, sampled after 12 months of ibrutinib treatment. The receptors derive from a human donor with chronic lymphocytic leukemia. The CDR3 runs from the conserved cysteine through the conserved F or W. A D gene is named only where the DNA matches it firmly. Size values are once, few and many counts, or a class for expanded clones, and some rows have none.

d_call | clone_size | j_call | v_call | cdr3_aa | cdr3_nt
NA | few | TRBJ2-7 | TRBV6-1 | CASSEEGGLTYEQYF | TGTGCCAGCAGTGAAGAGGGGGGACTCACCTACGAGCAGTACTTC
TRBD2 | NA | TRBJ2-1 | TRBV5-4 | CASSSGLAGSSYNEQFF | TGTGCCAGCAGCTCCGGACTAGCCGGAAGCTCCTACAATGAGCAGTTCTTC
TRBD2 | few | TRBJ2-1 | TRBV4-3 | CASSIRDYYNEQFF | TGCGCCAGCAGCATCCGGGACTACTACAATGAGCAGTTCTTC
NA | NA | TRBJ2-1 | TRBV4-3 | CASSQSTRAFGGEQFF | TGCGCCAGCAGCCAATCCACCCGAGCGTTCGGGGGTGAGCAGTTCTTC
NA | NA | TRBJ2-3 | TRBV2 | CASSDRSGSTDTQYF | TGTGCCAGCAGTGACCGGAGCGGGAGCACAGATACGCAGTATTTT
NA | NA | TRBJ1-1 | TRBV28 | CASVSGGLSDTEAFF | TGTGCCAGCGTTAGTGGGGGCTTGTCCGACACTGAAGCTTTCTTT
TRBD2 | NA | TRBJ2-3 | TRBV19 | CASSTSGSTDTQYF | TGTGCCAGTAGTACTAGCGGGAGCACAGATACGCAGTATTTT
NA | few | TRBJ2-1 | TRBV14 | CASSQDQGRAREQFF | TGTGCCAGCAGCCAAGATCAAGGCAGGGCAAGGGAGCAGTTCTTC
NA | NA | TRBJ2-3 | TRBV5-1 | CASSGAGAGASTQYF | TGCGCCAGCAGCGGGGCGGGGGCAGGGGCGAGTACGCAGTATTTT
NA | NA | TRBJ2-3 | TRBV4-3 | CASSQRPSTDTQYF | TGCGCCAGCAGCCAAAGGCCAAGCACAGATACGCAGTATTTT
NA | NA | TRBJ2-1 | TRBV4-1 | CASSRYDDLARYNEQFF | TGCGCCAGCAGCCGTTATGATGACCTAGCGAGGTACAATGAGCAGTTCTTC
NA | NA | TRBJ1-1 | TRBV7-9 | CASSPMRNTEAFF | TGCGCCAGCAGCCCCATGAGGAACACTGAAGCTTTCTTT
TRBD1 | NA | TRBJ2-5 | TRBV4-2 | CASSPLGTVPQETQYF | TGTGCCAGCAGCCCCCTAGGGACAGTTCCCCAAGAGACCCAGTACTTC
NA | NA | TRBJ1-1 | TRBV6-6 | CASTQDSSGTEAFF | TGTGCCAGCACTCAAGACTCGTCTGGGACTGAAGCTTTCTTT
NA | NA | TRBJ2-7 | TRBV28 | CASRGRAGSAYEQYF | TGTGCCAGCAGGGGGAGAGCGGGCTCCGCCTACGAGCAGTACTTC
NA | few | TRBJ2-1 | TRBV5-1 | CASSLGSQGEQFF | TGCGCCAGCAGCTTGGGGTCCCAGGGTGAGCAGTTCTTC
NA | NA | TRBJ2-1 | TRBV7-9 | CASSSKQRLGSEQFF | TGTGCCAGCAGCTCCAAGCAAAGACTAGGATCTGAGCAGTTCTTC
NA | NA | TRBJ2-1 | TRBV11-3 | CASSLGGQGLGNEQFF | TGTGCCAGCAGCTTAGGAGGGCAGGGATTAGGCAATGAGCAGTTCTTC
NA | NA | TRBJ2-7 | TRBV9 | CASSVEGNGAYEQYF | TGTGCCAGCAGCGTTGAGGGAAATGGGGCCTACGAGCAGTACTTC
TRBD2 | NA | TRBJ2-3 | TRBV4-2 | CASSQGQQAGGPDTQYF | TGTGCCAGCAGCCAAGGTCAGCAGGCGGGAGGGCCGGATACGCAGTATTTT
TRBD1 | few | TRBJ1-2 | TRBV7-2 | CASSSGRGRGYTF | TGTGCCAGCAGCTCGGGCAGGGGGCGAGGCTACACCTTC
NA | few | TRBJ2-1 | TRBV11-1 | CASSLGRKTESSYNEQFF | TGTGCCAGCAGCTTAGGGAGAAAGACCGAAAGCTCCTACAATGAGCAGTTCTTC
NA | few | TRBJ2-5 | TRBV2 | CASSEREGRETQYF | TGTGCCAGCAGTGAGCGGGAAGGTCGGGAGACCCAGTACTTC
TRBD2 | NA | TRBJ2-3 | TRBV7-3 | CASSLIAGPSTDTQYF | TGTGCCAGCAGCTTAATAGCGGGGCCTAGCACAGATACGCAGTATTTT
TRBD1 | NA | TRBJ2-6 | TRBV5-6 | CASSWMLRDRDSGANVLTF | TGTGCCAGCAGCTGGATGTTGCGGGACAGGGACTCTGGGGCCAACGTCCTGACTTTC
NA | NA | TRBJ2-7 | TRBV9 | CASSVGGGLSYEQYF | TGTGCCAGCAGCGTAGGTGGCGGACTTTCCTACGAGCAGTACTTC
NA | NA | TRBJ2-1 | TRBV4-1 | CASSQALGTEQFF | TGCGCCAGCAGCCAAGCCCTCGGGACTGAGCAGTTCTTC
TRBD2 | NA | TRBJ2-1 | TRBV28 | CASSLMGTSGNTDEQFF | TGTGCCAGCAGTTTAATGGGGACTAGCGGGAATACGGATGAGCAGTTCTTC
NA | NA | TRBJ1-5 | TRBV19 | CASKQGFQPQHF | TGTGCCAGCAAACAGGGTTTTCAGCCCCAGCATTTT
NA | NA | TRBJ2-7 | TRBV14 | CASSQEGTPRGIPWISYEQYF | TGTGCCAGCAGCCAAGAAGGGACGCCTCGGGGGATTCCTTGGATCTCCTACGAGCAGTACTTC